This TCR beta chain appears in the sequencing data of a study of CD8 T cells in Susac syndrome. Reverse transcription of roughly 0.45 to 1 ug RNA was carried out with random hexamers. TCR beta CDR3 was amplified by immunoSEQ multiplex PCR. This amplification extended across 54 Vbeta and 13 Jbeta segments. TCRdb passed the immunoSEQ multiplex PCR reads through MiXCR, listing each CDR3 protein once. This sample yields some 150,000 distinct CDR3 sequences, of which about 94% are seen a single time; just over 0.2% belongs to the top ten. This CDR3 contains 15 residues. V dropped 8 bases and J dropped 5; count of bases not matched to a gene: 10. TCR beta was sequenced from blood CD8+ and CD4+ T cells.

Input material: CD8+ T cells from PBMCs. The V gene is TRBV12-3 or TRBV12-4, the J gene TRBJ1-2, with TRBD1 matching 11 bases. The TCR was taken from a human donor with multiple sclerosis. DNA for the CDR3: TGTGCCAGCTGGGGGGGGACAGGGGGTGGTTATGGCTACACCTTC. This sequence encodes CASWGGTGGGYGYTF.